The clone carrying this TCR beta chain was found many times. Its antigen remains unidentified. These data originate in a study of identical twins. Study-level findings and limits: Twins shared out-of-frame alpha sequences with excess low generation probability.

In TCRdb, the 5' RACE reads were re-called with MiXCR into one record per CDR3 protein. This table holds around 370,000 distinct CDR3 sequences, roughly 9% found once. The source of this sequence is a woman between 50 and 59 years old in good health. The sequencing input was naive T cells sorted from blood.

CDR3 region: CSAGDREKLFF. CDR3 DNA sequence: TGCAGCGCTGGGGATCGTGAAAAACTGTTTTTT. V usage is TRBV29-1 and J usage is TRBJ1-4; D not resolved. This CDR3 spans 11 amino acids. Germline V gives CDR1 SQVTM, CDR2 ANQGSEA. The V end lost 7 bases, the J end lost 7 bases, and 10 bases lay between the germline ends.